The 22 T cell receptor beta chains below were found in one sample sequenced in a study of metastatic and nonmetastatic thyroid tumors. TCRdb re-processed the PCR reads through MiXCR. The sample consists of about 49,000 clones, approximately 4.1% of them appearing once. Thyroid surgery was performed in patients who had received no treatment beforehand. Sequences were obtained from blood. The receptors shown here come from a female donor with papillary thyroid cancer or a benign thyroid nodule (not recorded which). Some clones in this sample may be carry-over from other donors' samples.

A remark on this clone: The junction departs from the called germline gene at one end, perhaps through a read error. The rearrangement links TRBV6-2 or TRBV6-3 to TRBJ2-1; 9 nucleotides match TRBD2. The germline V gene has CDR1 MNHEY and CDR2 SVGEGT. The CDR3 runs 16 residues. In DNA, the CDR3 is TGTGCCTGCAGTTACTCACGGCGGGGGGGGGGGAATGAGCAGTTATTC. Translated: CACSYSRRGGGNEQLF.

This clone was observed at least ten times. The chain couples TRBV10-3 to TRBJ2-5; D might be TRBD1 (6 bases). The germline CDR1 and CDR2 sequences are ENHRY and SYGVKD. Between the trimmed V and J ends, which lost 8 bases and 4 bases, there was a span of 11 bases. This CDR3 spans 12 amino acids. The CDR3, as DNA: TGTGCCATCTCTGCAGGGGCAGAGACCCAGTACTTC. Translation gives CAISAGAETQYF.

This clone was found many times. This chain uses TRBV4-2 with TRBJ1-4, with 10 bases lining up with TRBD1. The junction had 2 bases not matched to a gene; V was cut back by 4 bases and J by 6 bases. The germline V gene encodes CDR1 LGHNA and CDR2 YNFKEQ. The CDR3 is 14 residues long. This CDR3 reads CASSRDRGHEKLFF. The CDR3 DNA reads TGTGCCAGCAGCCGAGACAGGGGGCATGAAAAACTGTTTTTT.

This clone was observed a handful of times. The CDR3 DNA follows: TGTGCCAGCAGTGAAGCTCGGCAGGGGGGCCGGCCCCAGCATTTT. It is translated as CASSEARQGGRPQHF. The chain is built from TRBV6-1 and TRBJ1-5; the match to TRBD1 covers 7 bases. CDR1 MNHNS and CDR2 SASEGT come from the germline V gene. Losses at the gene ends were 0 bases for V and 9 bases for J; bases not matched to a gene: 8. The CDR3 totals 15 residues.

This clone was detected many times. The V and J genes are TRBV11-3 and TRBJ1-1; no reliable D call. This CDR3 spans 13 amino acids. The V and J ends lost 2 bases and 0 bases respectively, with 4 bases between them. CDR1 is SGHNT and CDR2 is YENEEA in the germline V gene. The CDR3 reads CASSLSLNTEAFF. CDR3 in DNA: TGTGCCAGCAGCTTATCCCTGAACACTGAAGCTTTCTTT.

This clone was counted a few times. The J gene is TRBJ2-3, the V gene TRBV25-1, with 9 positions matching TRBD2. The CDR3 is made up of 15 amino acids. V lost 4 bases to trimming and J lost 5 bases; unmatched junction nucleotides: 7. Germline assignment: CDR1 MGHDK and CDR2 SYGVNS. The CDR3 protein is CASSGASGDVDTQYF. DNA for the CDR3: TGTGCCAGCAGTGGGGCTAGCGGGGACGTAGATACGCAGTATTTT.

This clone was recorded many times. V usage is TRBV5-1 and J usage is TRBJ2-1; 8 nucleotides match TRBD2. Trimming at V came to 1 base and at J to 8 bases, leaving 8 bases not matched to a gene. Germline values: CDR1 SGHRS, CDR2 YFSETQ. This CDR3 has 15 amino acids. The CDR3 protein is CASSLLRDSGDEQFF. The CDR3 DNA sequence: TGCGCCAGCAGCTTGCTAAGGGATAGCGGGGATGAGCAGTTCTTC.

In this sample, this clone turned up many times. The chain couples TRBV19 to TRBJ2-1; tentative D call: TRBD2 (5 bases). The CDR3 sequence is 14 residues long. With 6 bases removed from V and 7 bases from J, the gap between germline ends came to 16 bases. Germline loops: CDR1 LNHDA, CDR2 SQIVND (reference sequence). CDR3 sequence reads: CASRPHAAENEQFF. CDR3 nucleotides: TGTGCCAGTAGACCCCACGCAGCGGAGAATGAGCAGTTCTTC.

This clone was seen repeatedly, ten times or more. J is TRBJ2-1 and V is TRBV6-2 or TRBV6-3; D is ambiguous. The CDR3 runs to 12 residues. V was trimmed by 8 bases and J by 7 bases, leaving 12 bases between them. The V gene's germline CDR1 is MNHEY and CDR2 SVGEGT. DNA for the CDR3: TGTGCCAGCGCTCGATTGTATAATGAGCAGTTCTTC. Translation gives CASARLYNEQFF.

V and J are TRBV12-3 or TRBV12-4 and TRBJ2-2; TRBD2 matches at 8 bases. There are 15 residues in the CDR3. J gave up 0 bases and V 3 bases, and 0 bases lay outside the gene matches. The DNA for the CDR3 is TGTGCCAGCAGTTTGCGGGGGGCGAACACCGGGGAGCTGTTTTTT. Translating gives CASSLRGANTGELFF.

The chain uses TRBV6-2 or TRBV6-3 and TRBJ2-3, with D maybe TRBD2 (6 bases). CDR3 length: 15 amino acids. With 7 bases removed from V and 2 bases from J, the gap between germline ends came to 16 bases. CDR1 MNHEY and CDR2 SVGEGT come from the germline V gene. The CDR3 nucleotides are TGTGCCAGCACCGCAGCTCGGGGGATCACAGATACGCAGTATTTT. Translation: CASTAARGITDTQYF.

This clone was detected a few times. One junction end does not reproduce the germline sequence, and a read error may be involved. The chain links TRBV6-2 or TRBV6-3 to TRBJ2-3, with D perhaps matching TRBD1 (6 bases). The CDR3 consists of 16 residues. From germline, CDR1 is MNHEY and CDR2 SVGEGT. This CDR3 reads CASSRRGTRSTHTQYF. The CDR3 DNA reads TGTGCCAGCTCCAGAAGGGGGACGAGAAGCACACATACGCAGTATTTT.

This clone appeared a few times. This chain links TRBV6-5 with TRBJ2-2; the D gene is possibly TRBD1 (6 bases). This CDR3 spans 16 amino acids. V lost 4 bases and J lost 5, with 17 bases in between. Germline V CDR1 and CDR2: MNHEY, SVGAGI. The CDR3 region is CASSFSGTSGTGELFF. CDR3 coding DNA: TGTGCCAGCAGTTTCTCCGGGACAAGTGGGACCGGGGAGCTGTTTTTT.

In its sample, this clone was seen many times. This chain links TRBV20-1 with TRBJ2-5; D gene uncertain. Trimming removed 3 bases at V and 4 bases at J, with 9 bases between. This CDR3 contains 12 residues. Germline lookup yields CDR1 DFQATT and CDR2 SNEGSKA (reference sequence). CDR3 DNA sequence: TGCAGTGCTAGCAGAGTAGGAGAGACCCAGTACTTC. This encodes CSASRVGETQYF.

This clone was detected ten times or more. V gene TRBV11-2 combines with J gene TRBJ1-1, with TRBD1 identical over 7 bases. V dropped 4 bases and J dropped 3; count of bases not matched to a gene: 2. This CDR3 is 13 amino acids long. Germline assignment: CDR1 SGHAT and CDR2 FQNNGV. The CDR3 region is CASSSQGDTEAFF. CDR3 nucleotides: TGTGCCAGCAGCTCTCAGGGGGACACTGAAGCTTTCTTT.

The chain joins TRBV28 to TRBJ1-4; D remains ambiguous. Germline CDR1 is MDHEN and CDR2 is SYDVKM. This CDR3 comprises 12 residues. Trimming pared 5 bases from V and 10 bases from J, leaving 11 bases between. The CDR3 loop reads CASSPPRGKLFF. CDR3 bases: TGTGCCAGCAGTCCCCCCCGGGGAAAACTGTTTTTT. The full variable domain, completed using reference TRBV28 and TRBJ1-4, is DVKVTQSSRYLVKRTGEKVFLECVQDMDHENMFWYRQDPGLGLRLIYFSYDVKMKEKGDIPEGYSVSREKKERFSLILESASTNQTSMYLCASSPPRGKLFFGSGTQLSVL.

Ten or more counts support this clone. The chain carries TRBV6-1 and TRBJ2-7, with a tentative D call TRBD2 (5 bases). CDR1 and CDR2 (germline): MNHNS, SASEGT. This CDR3 has 13 residues. V lost 7 bases to trimming and J lost 3 bases, with 13 bases between them. CDR3 in amino acids: CASTRGRGYEQYF. Here the CDR3 DNA reads TGTGCCAGCACCAGAGGCCGGGGCTACGAGCAGTACTTC.

This clone has at least ten counts. The V call is TRBV6-1, the J call TRBJ2-7; D call uncertain. Germline V gene sequence: CDR1 MNHNS, CDR2 SASEGT. The length of the CDR3 is 11 residues. The V end was cut by 6 bases, the J end by 4 bases, with 7 bases between. CDR3 sequence (DNA): TGTGCCAGCAGCCAGCAGTACGAGCAGTACTTC. This gives the protein CASSQQYEQYF.

This clone was recorded at least ten times. V gene TRBV5-1 combines with J gene TRBJ2-7; 9 bases align to TRBD2. The germline gives CDR1 SGHRS, CDR2 YFSETQ. The CDR3 length is 14 residues. J lost 5 bases, V lost 0 bases, and 3 bases had no gene match. The CDR3 here is CASSLDVAGDEQYF. The CDR3 DNA reads TGCGCCAGCAGCTTGGATGTAGCGGGAGACGAGCAGTACTTC.

Comments on this clone: The same CDR3 is also encoded by other DNA sequences in this sample. The chain joins TRBV6-1 to TRBJ2-6; 7 positions agree with TRBD1. CDR3 length: 15 residues. Trimming took 7 bases from V and 13 from J; bases not matched to a gene: 16. Germline V gives CDR1 MNHNS, CDR2 SASEGT. DNA for the CDR3: TGTGCCAGCACTGGGGACAGTTCCGGGGACAAGGTCCTGACTTTC. Translation gives CASTGDSSGDKVLTF.

This clone was picked up many times. V is TRBV6-2 or TRBV6-3 and J is TRBJ2-3; 8 bases are shared with TRBD2. The CDR3 sequence is 16 residues long. CDR1 and CDR2 from the germline V gene are MNHEY and SVGEGT. The ends lost 0 bases at V and 5 bases at J; junction bases unmatched: 7. CDR3 coding DNA: TGTGCCAGCAGTTACTCTATAGCGGGAAAAAGAGATACGCAGTATTTT. Amino acids: CASSYSIAGKRDTQYF.

About this clone itself: This may be a read error: a much more frequent sequence differs by one nucleotide. This rearrangement joins TRBV5-4 to TRBJ2-3, with TRBD2 identical over 10 bases. J lost 3 bases, V lost 4 bases, and 8 bases had no gene match. The germline V gene has CDR1 SGHNT and CDR2 YYREEE (reference sequence). The CDR3 sequence is 16 residues long. The DNA of the CDR3 is TGTGCCAGCAGCATAAAGCGGGAGGGCCAAACAGATACGCAGTATTTT. Its translation: CASSIKREGQTDTQYF.